The source of this T cell receptor (beta chain) is a study of T cell changes during pregnancy in multiple sclerosis. Clones were sequenced by immunoSEQ multiplex PCR, and TCRdb holds only the in-frame ones, with some missing. The table shows about 68,000 clones, with roughly 92% occurring only once. The V end was cut by 2 bases, the J end by 6 bases, with 8 bases between. Germline V lookup: CDR1 MNHEY, CDR2 SVGAGI. This CDR3 has 13 amino acids. The TCR originated in a female donor in good health, enrolled as a control in a pregnancy study. Sequenced here: peripheral blood, sampled after pregnancy. The chain couples TRBV6-5 to TRBJ2-1, with a possible D match to TRBD2 (5 bases). Here the CDR3 reads CASSYRLANEQFF. The CDR3 DNA follows: TGTGCCAGCAGTTACCGCCTAGCCAATGAGCAGTTCTTC.